This T cell receptor (beta chain) was identified during a study of ipilimumab plus nivolumab after autologous stem cell transplantation. Overall study context: DLBCL patients had primary refractory or relapsed disease. General observations from the study: The authors say TCR, Treg and microbiome findings warrant further study.

The CDR3 runs to 16 residues. Assay used: immunoSEQ multiplex PCR; TCRdb lists only in-frame clones, some missing. The sample holds 20,000 or so clones, 70% to 85% seen once. By sample share, this clone is medium-sized (0.01 to 0.1%). No antigen is known for it. Ipilimumab, 1 mg/kg, started 14 to 28 days after autologous transplant. Patients received nivolumab 3 mg/kg at weeks 1, 4, 7, 10, then fortnightly to week 26. The receptor comes from a male donor with diffuse large B-cell lymphoma. V is TRBV21-1 and J is TRBJ1-2. TRBV21-1 is labeled a pseudogene. Sequences were derived from PBMCs, sampled in a trial of ipilimumab plus nivolumab as post-transplant consolidation. The CDR3 DNA reads TGTGCCAGCAGCAAAAAAGGAGACCCGACTAACTATGGCTACACCTTC. Its protein is CASSKKGDPTNYGYTF.